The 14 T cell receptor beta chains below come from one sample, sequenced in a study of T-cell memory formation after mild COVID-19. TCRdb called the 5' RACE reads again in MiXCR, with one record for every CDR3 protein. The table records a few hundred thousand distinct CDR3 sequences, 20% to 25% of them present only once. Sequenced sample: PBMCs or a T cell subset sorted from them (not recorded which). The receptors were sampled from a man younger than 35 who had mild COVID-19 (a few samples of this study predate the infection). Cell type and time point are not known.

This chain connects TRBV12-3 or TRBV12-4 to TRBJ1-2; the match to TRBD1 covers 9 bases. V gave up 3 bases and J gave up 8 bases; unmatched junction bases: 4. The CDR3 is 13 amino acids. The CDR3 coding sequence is TGTGCCAGCAGTTTTGGACAGGGGACCGGCTACACCTTC. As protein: CASSFGQGTGYTF.

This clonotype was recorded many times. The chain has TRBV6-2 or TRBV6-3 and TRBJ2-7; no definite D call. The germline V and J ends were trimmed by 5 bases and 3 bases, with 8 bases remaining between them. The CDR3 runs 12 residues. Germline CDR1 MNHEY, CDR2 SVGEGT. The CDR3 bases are TGTGCCAGCAGTCCGAGGATCTACGAGCAGTACTTC. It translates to CASSPRIYEQYF.

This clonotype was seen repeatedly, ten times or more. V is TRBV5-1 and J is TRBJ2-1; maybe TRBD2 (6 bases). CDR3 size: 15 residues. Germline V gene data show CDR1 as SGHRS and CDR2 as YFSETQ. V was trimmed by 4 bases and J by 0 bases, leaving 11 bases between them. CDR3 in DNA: TGCGCCAGCAGCGTCGAGGAGGGCTCCTACAATGAGCAGTTCTTC. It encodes CASSVEEGSYNEQFF.

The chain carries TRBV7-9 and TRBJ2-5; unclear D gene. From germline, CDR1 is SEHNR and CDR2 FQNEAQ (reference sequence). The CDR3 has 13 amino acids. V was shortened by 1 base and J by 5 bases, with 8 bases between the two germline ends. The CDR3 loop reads CASSLVAHETQYF. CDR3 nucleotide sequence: TGTGCCAGCAGCTTAGTCGCTCACGAGACCCAGTACTTC. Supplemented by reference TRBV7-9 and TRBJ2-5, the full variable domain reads DTGVSQNPRHKITKRGQNVTFRCDPISEHNRLYWYRQTLGQGPEFLTYFQNEAQLEKSRLLSDRFSAERPKGSFSTLEIQRTEQGDSAMYLCASSLVAHETQYFGPGTRLLVL.

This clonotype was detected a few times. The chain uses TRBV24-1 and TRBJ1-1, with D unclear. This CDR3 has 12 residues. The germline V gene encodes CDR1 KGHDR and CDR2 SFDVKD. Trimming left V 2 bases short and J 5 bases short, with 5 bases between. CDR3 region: CATSDYGTEAFF. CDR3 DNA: TGTGCCACCAGTGATTACGGGACTGAAGCTTTCTTT.

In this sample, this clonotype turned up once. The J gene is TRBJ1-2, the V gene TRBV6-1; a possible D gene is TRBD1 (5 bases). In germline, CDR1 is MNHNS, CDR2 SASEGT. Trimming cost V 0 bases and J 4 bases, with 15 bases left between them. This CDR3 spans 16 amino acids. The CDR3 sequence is CASSEAPGPTLYGYTF. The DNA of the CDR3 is TGTGCCAGCAGTGAAGCGCCGGGACCGACACTCTATGGCTACACCTTC.

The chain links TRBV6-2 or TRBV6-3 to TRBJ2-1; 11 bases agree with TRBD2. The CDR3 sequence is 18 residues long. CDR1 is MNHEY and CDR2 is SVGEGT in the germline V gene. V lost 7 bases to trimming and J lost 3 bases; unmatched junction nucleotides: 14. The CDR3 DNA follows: TGTGCCAGCAACCCTGGAACTAGCGGGGGCCCGTTCTACAATGAGCAGTTCTTC. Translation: CASNPGTSGGPFYNEQFF.

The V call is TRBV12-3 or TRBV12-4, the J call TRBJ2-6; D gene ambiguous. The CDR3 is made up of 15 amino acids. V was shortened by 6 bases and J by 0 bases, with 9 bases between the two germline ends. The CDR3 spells CASSRSVSGANVLTF. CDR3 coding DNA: TGTGCCAGCAGCAGGTCCGTCTCTGGGGCCAACGTCCTGACTTTC.

The CDR3 DNA reads as TGTGCCAGCCGCCAGCCAGGCTACGACTATGGCTACACCTTC. Its translation is CASRQPGYDYGYTF. This chain joins TRBV11-1 and TRBJ1-2; D is ambiguous. Germline CDR1 is SGHAT and CDR2 is FQDESV (reference sequence). The CDR3 runs to 14 residues. The V and J ends lost 8 bases and 3 bases respectively, with 16 bases between them.

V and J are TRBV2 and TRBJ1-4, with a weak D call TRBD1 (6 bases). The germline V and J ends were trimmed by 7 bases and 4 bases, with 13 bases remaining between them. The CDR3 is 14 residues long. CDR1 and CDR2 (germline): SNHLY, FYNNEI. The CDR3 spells CASKGQLLNEKLFF. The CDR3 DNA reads TGTGCCAGCAAAGGACAGTTACTTAATGAAAAACTGTTTTTT.

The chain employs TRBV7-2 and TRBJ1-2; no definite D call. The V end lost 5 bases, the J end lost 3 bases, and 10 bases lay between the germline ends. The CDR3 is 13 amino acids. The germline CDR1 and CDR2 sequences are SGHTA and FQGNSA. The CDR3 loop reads CASSPGRHYGYTF. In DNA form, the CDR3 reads TGTGCCAGCAGCCCTGGACGGCACTATGGCTACACCTTC.

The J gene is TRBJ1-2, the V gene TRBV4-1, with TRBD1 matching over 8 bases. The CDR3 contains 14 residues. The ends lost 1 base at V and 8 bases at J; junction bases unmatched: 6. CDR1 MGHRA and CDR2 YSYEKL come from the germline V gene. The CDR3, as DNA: TGCGCCAGCAGCCAAGGCCAGGGGGCGCGGGGCTACACCTTC. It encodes CASSQGQGARGYTF.

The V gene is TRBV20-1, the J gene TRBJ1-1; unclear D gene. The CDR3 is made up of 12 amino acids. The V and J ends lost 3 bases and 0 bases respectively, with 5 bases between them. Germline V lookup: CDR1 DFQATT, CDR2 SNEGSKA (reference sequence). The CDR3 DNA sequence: TGCAGTGCTAGGAAGTTGAACACTGAAGCTTTCTTT. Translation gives CSARKLNTEAFF.

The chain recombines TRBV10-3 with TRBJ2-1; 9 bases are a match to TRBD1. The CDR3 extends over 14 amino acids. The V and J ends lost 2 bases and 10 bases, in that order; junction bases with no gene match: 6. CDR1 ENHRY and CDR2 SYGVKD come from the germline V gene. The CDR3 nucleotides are TGTGCCATCAGTGAGGACAGGGGGGTTATAGAGCAGTTCTTC. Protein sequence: CAISEDRGVIEQFF.